Shown below are 13 T cell receptor beta chains from a single sample sequenced in a study of blood T cell repertoires in COVID-19 (TCRdb year 2020). Library preparation was by the immunoSEQ multiplex PCR assay. Here the immuneACCESS table is served through TCRdb, limited to in-frame sequences with V and J called. Missing clones are a known gap in these copies; in checked studies unresolved V genes cover under half, and the rest lacks a known reason. This sample comprises 160,000 or so clones, around 81% of them detected only once. The ten top clones hold about 5.6% of the sample. The material sequenced was PBMCs or T cells enriched from blood (not recorded which). The receptors shown here come from a man aged 40-49 years who had recovered from COVID-19.

The V call is TRBV3-1 (or the pseudogene TRBV3-2), the J call TRBJ2-7; 10 nucleotides line up with TRBD2. The CDR3 runs 14 residues. The trim removed 3 bases at V and 2 bases at J, leaving 1 base unmatched. The germline V gene encodes CDR1 LGHDT and CDR2 YNNKEL (reference sequence). Here the CDR3 reads CASSHGLAAYEQYF. The CDR3 nucleotides are TGTGCCAGCAGCCACGGACTAGCGGCCTACGAGCAGTACTTC.

This clone came up once. V and J are TRBV4-1 and TRBJ2-1; D call uncertain. The V end lost 1 base, the J end lost 4 bases, and 14 bases lay between the germline ends. The V gene's germline CDR1 is MGHRA and CDR2 YSYEKL. The CDR3 totals 16 residues. CDR3 loop: CASSQGGMFMYNEQFF. The CDR3 region has the DNA TGCGCCAGCAGCCAAGGAGGTATGTTTATGTACAATGAGCAGTTCTTC.

CDR3 in DNA: TGTGCCAGCAGCGAAACGAGACAGGGCGGTGGCTACACCTTC. Residues: CASSETRQGGGYTF. The rearrangement joins TRBV4-2 to TRBJ1-2, with 7 bases fitting TRBD1. Per the germline V gene, CDR1 is LGHNA and CDR2 is YNFKEQ. The junction had 10 bases not matched to a gene; V was cut back by 5 bases and J by 7 bases. This CDR3 contains 14 residues.

V usage is TRBV6-6 and J usage is TRBJ2-7, with D unclear. The CDR3 length is 12 residues. Germline V gene data show CDR1 as MNHNY and CDR2 as SVGAGI (reference sequence). V was clipped by 8 bases and J by 7 bases, with 15 bases between them. The CDR3 DNA is TGTGCCAGCGGCCCTCAGGATGTAGAGCAGTACGTC. Protein sequence: CASGPQDVEQYV.

The chain recombines TRBV6-5 with TRBJ1-5, with 8 positions matching TRBD1. CDR3 size: 15 residues. Trimming took 4 bases from V and 2 from J; bases not matched to a gene: 4. Looked up from germline, CDR1 is MNHEY and CDR2 is SVGAGI. CDR3 nucleotide sequence: TGTGCCAGCAGTTTTTCGACAGGGGGCAATCAGCCCCAGCATTTT. It specifies CASSFSTGGNQPQHF.

J is TRBJ2-5 and V is TRBV5-1, with D possibly matching TRBD1 (5 bases). CDR3 length: 14 residues. The V end lost 4 bases, the J end lost 5 bases, and 15 bases lay between the germline ends. CDR1 is SGHRS, CDR2 YFSETQ, per germline. CDR3 region: CASSQGQSQETQYF. CDR3 DNA: TGCGCCAGCAGCCAAGGACAAAGTCAGGAGACCCAGTACTTC. The variable domain in full, completed from reference TRBV5-1 and TRBJ2-5, reads KAGVTQTPRYLIKTRGQQVTLSCSPISGHRSVSWYQQTPGQGLQFLFEYFSETQRNKGNFPGRFSGRQFSNSRSEMNVSTLELGDSALYLCASSQGQSQETQYFGPGTRLLVL.

This rearrangement joins TRBV19 to TRBJ2-6; 10 bases agree with TRBD1. There are 23 residues in the CDR3. V lost 3 bases and J lost 0; bases outside the gene matches: 20. Per germline, CDR1 LNHDA and CDR2 SQIVND (reference sequence). The CDR3 DNA sequence: TGTGCCAGTAGTATGCTGGGGGACAGGGGTCAACCTACCAGTGCCTCTGGGGCCAACGTCCTGACTTTC. Residues: CASSMLGDRGQPTSASGANVLTF. Full variable domain (outside the CDR3, taken from reference TRBV19 and TRBJ2-6): DGGITQSPKYLFRKEGQNVTLSCEQNLNHDAMYWYRQDPGQGLRLIYYSQIVNDFQKGDIAEGYSVSREKKESFPLTVTSAQKNPTAFYLCASSMLGDRGQPTSASGANVLTFGAGSRLTVL.

The V gene is TRBV9, the J gene TRBJ1-2; maybe TRBD1 (5 bases). The CDR3 spans 13 residues. Trimming left V 3 bases short and J 4 bases short, with 10 bases between. From germline, CDR1 is SGDLS and CDR2 YYNGEE. The CDR3 loop is CASSEDTLYGYTF. The CDR3 DNA reads as TGTGCCAGCAGCGAGGACACCCTCTATGGCTACACCTTC.

V is TRBV3-1 (or the pseudogene TRBV3-2) and J is TRBJ1-1; the match to TRBD1 covers 7 bases. J was trimmed by 3 bases and V by 7 bases; bases with no gene match: 8. The length of the CDR3 is 14 residues. Germline V gene sequence: CDR1 LGHDT, CDR2 YNNKEL (reference sequence). Written as DNA, the CDR3 is TGTGCCAGCAACCCAGGGGGTACGGACACTGAAGCTTTCTTT. It yields the protein CASNPGGTDTEAFF.

This clone was seen only a few times. The chain combines TRBV27 with TRBJ1-2; D is ambiguous. The CDR3 is made up of 13 amino acids. The germline V gene encodes CDR1 MNHEY and CDR2 SMNVEV (reference sequence). V was cut by 4 bases and J by 0 bases, with 6 bases left in between. The chain's CDR3 is CASSSQANYGYTF. The CDR3 DNA sequence: TGTGCCAGCAGTTCTCAGGCTAACTATGGCTACACCTTC.

The genes are TRBV2 and TRBJ1-2; 7 bases align to TRBD1. The CDR3 is 12 amino acids. Germline V lookup: CDR1 SNHLY, CDR2 FYNNEI. V lost 5 bases to trimming and J lost 4 bases; unmatched junction nucleotides: 1. The CDR3 DNA reads TGTGCCAGCAGTCGGGACAGCTATGGCTACACCTTC. This translates into CASSRDSYGYTF.

The V gene is TRBV21-1, the J gene TRBJ1-1; the listed D gene, TRBD1, was not tested against the DNA. TRBV21-1 is a pseudogene segment. The CDR3 runs 15 residues. The CDR3 region has the DNA TGTGCCAGCAGCACTCGGACAGGTAAGGACACTGAAGCTTTCTTT. This encodes CASSTRTGKDTEAFF.

V usage is TRBV15 and J usage is TRBJ2-3; 7 nucleotides line up with TRBD1. The CDR3 totals 17 residues. The germline gives CDR1 LNHNV, CDR2 YYDKDF (reference sequence). Trimming at V came to 3 bases and at J to 0 bases, leaving 9 bases not matched to a gene. CDR3 nucleotides: TGTGCCACCAGCAGCAGGGGAAGGGACAGTAGCACAGATACGCAGTATTTT. Amino acids: CATSSRGRDSSTDTQYF.